This T cell receptor beta chain emerged from a study of T cell responses to AZD1222 COVID-19 vaccine (dated by TCRdb to the early 2020s). General notes on the study: AZD1222 recipients whose second dose came at about 4 weeks and those whose second dose came at about 12 weeks were combined into one group, since spike-specific TCR depth and breadth did not differ between the two schedules. A total of over 230 trial participants underwent TCR sequencing, of whom 200 to 220 received two doses of AZD1222 and about 26 received two doses of the MenACWY control vaccine. Enrollment into the trials was organized by age into subgroups of 18-55, 56-69 and 70-plus years, and those subgroups contained roughly 150, 30 and 60 TCR-sequenced participants, respectively.

Overall study outcomes, separate from this receptor: Epitopes outside the regions mutated in the B.1.351 and B.1.1.7 variants were reportedly recognized by nearly half of the unique spike-specific TCRs. In the small 56-69-year group, the increase in depth fell short of significance, most likely because of low power. The whole spike protein was spanned by vaccine-associated CD4 TCRs, and dominant responses were seen in regions 160-218 and 743-854. Conclusions about previously exposed vaccinees were limited because only a handful of AZD1222 recipients were SARS-CoV-2 seropositive at baseline. Participants were mostly white British, with more females than males. The authors suggested clonal diversity may have been underestimated. After two AZD1222 doses, spike-specific TCR breadth and depth were significantly higher than at day 0 and than in MenACWY recipients. Because no day 14 peak-response samples were available, the repertoires could be characterized only after the peak T cell response.

The CDR3 regions of human TCRbeta chains were analyzed by immunosequencing. Processing in the source paper ran as follows. Repertoire TCRs were matched against a reference library of SARS-CoV-2-specific TCRs generated with the MIRA antigen-specificity platform. Breadth was defined as the fraction of unique TCRs that were SARS-CoV-2-associated, and depth was defined as the fraction of total T cells that were SARS-CoV-2-associated. Using the MIRA data, each spike-specific TCR was assigned both to the spike region to which the TCR was reactive and to a CD4 or CD8 class. Log10-transformed breadth and depth values were compared by one-way ANOVA with Sidak's multiple comparisons tests. Imported from immuneACCESS, the table was reduced by TCRdb to in-frame sequences with V and J called. These copies leave out some clones; in studies compared against another copy, an unresolved V gene accounts for under half, and the cause of the remainder is not known. The DNA was the basis for D and trimming; V, J and clone size are from that table. Present in this sample are approximately 100,000 clones, 88% of which were seen just once. The ten largest clones take up 8% to 9% of the sample.

The germline V gene (reference sequence) specifies SGHNT as CDR1 and YYREEE as CDR2. Taken from cysteine to phenylalanine, the CDR3 has 15 residues. This entry keeps only the CDR3 DNA: 45 bases, framed from base 1. V is cut back by 0 bases and J by 5 bases, with 5 bases in the junction unmatched. The time point label on this specimen signifies: baseline before first vaccination. Samples from vaccinated people were obtained from the UK trials COV001 and COV002, which included a single-blind randomized controlled phase 2/3 trial of AZD1222 (ChAdOx1 nCoV-19) in healthy adults. Trial participant PBMC samples were collected at day 0 and day 28 after the second dose for TCRbeta chain sequencing. This clone was picked up one time. No cognate antigen has been identified for it. There are no base qualities to consult, and no much larger clone falls within one base.

The source of this sequence is an adult in good health. The sample consisted of peripheral blood, taken on day 0 of AZD1222 vaccination. The rearrangement combines TRBV5-4 with TRBJ1-1; TRBD1 lines up with 9 middle nucleotides. The nucleotides are TGTGCCAGCAGCTTGGACCCGGGACAGGGAACTGAAGCTTTCTTT. Translated, it reads CASSLDPGQGTEAFF. Reference TRBV5-4 and TRBJ1-1 genes cover what lies past the CDR3, so the full variable domain is ETGVTQSPTHLIKTRGQQVTLRCSSQSGHNTVSWYQQALGQGPQFIFQYYREEENGRGNFPPRFSGLQFPNYSSELNVNALELDDSALYLCASSLDPGQGTEAFFGQGTRLTVV.